The 16 T cell receptor beta chains given below trace back to one sample, sequenced in a study of blood T cells in healthy people across ages. The second PCR ran about 6 to 12 cycles with a sample-barcoded 5' primer and J-beta primers. TCRdb itself ran the 5' RACE reads through MiXCR, one entry per CDR3 protein. The sample includes 700,000 or so distinct CDR3 sequences, about 20% of them seen just once. Specimen: blood. Receptors originate from a man in his 70s in good health.

This clonotype was counted between two and nine times. This sequence joins TRBV29-1 and TRBJ1-1; D perhaps matches TRBD1 (6 bases). Germline CDR1 and CDR2: SQVTM and ANQGSEA. The CDR3 loop spans 12 amino acids. V was trimmed by 7 bases and J by 3 bases, leaving 12 bases between them. The CDR3 region is CSAGQKDTEAFF. CDR3 coding DNA: TGCAGCGCCGGACAGAAAGACACTGAAGCTTTCTTT.

The chain carries TRBV20-1 and TRBJ1-1; the D gene is possibly TRBD1 (5 bases). V was clipped by 3 bases and J by 0 bases, with 8 bases between them. This CDR3 is built from 13 residues. Germline V gene data show CDR1 as DFQATT and CDR2 as SNEGSKA (reference sequence). The CDR3 DNA sequence: TGCAGTGCTAGTAGGGGCATGAACACTGAAGCTTTCTTT. It is translated as CSASRGMNTEAFF.

A remark on this clonotype: One junction end disagrees with the germline gene, perhaps due to a read error. The chain recombines TRBV5-6 with TRBJ2-5; 8 bases fit TRBD2. This CDR3 is built from 16 residues. In germline, CDR1 is SGHDT, CDR2 YYEEEE. CDR3 nucleotide sequence: TGTGCCAGCAGCTTGGCTTTTAGCGGGAACTGGGAGACCCTGTACTTC. Residues: CASSLAFSGNWETLYF.

The chain links TRBV12-3 or TRBV12-4 to TRBJ2-2; the D call may be TRBD1 or TRBD2 (6 bases each). Trimming took 5 bases from V and 4 from J, leaving 11 bases between them. The CDR3 consists of 14 residues. The CDR3 here is CASSEGDFTGELFF. The CDR3 nucleotides read TGTGCCAGCAGTGAGGGGGACTTCACCGGGGAGCTGTTTTTT.

This rearrangement joins TRBV7-9 to TRBJ2-3; a weak D match, TRBD2 (5 bases). CDR1 SEHNR and CDR2 FQNEAQ come from the germline V gene (reference sequence). The V end was cut by 8 bases, the J end by 4 bases, with 13 bases between. The CDR3 covers 13 residues. CDR3 DNA sequence: TGTGCCAGCCACCGGGATTTCGCAGATACGCAGTATTTT. It yields the protein CASHRDFADTQYF. Together with reference TRBV7-9 and TRBJ2-3, the CDR3 gives the full variable domain: DTGVSQNPRHKITKRGQNVTFRCDPISEHNRLYWYRQTLGQGPEFLTYFQNEAQLEKSRLLSDRFSAERPKGSFSTLEIQRTEQGDSAMYLCASHRDFADTQYFGPGTRLTVL.

The rearrangement uses TRBV30 and TRBJ2-3; weak D call: TRBD2 (5 bases). V dropped 3 bases and J dropped 4 bases, with 11 bases sitting between them. Germline CDR1 is GTSNPN and CDR2 is SVGIG (reference sequence). The CDR3 runs 13 residues. DNA for the CDR3: TGTGCCTGGAGCCGGGATTGGGCAGATACGCAGTATTTT. This encodes CAWSRDWADTQYF.

This clonotype was counted a few times. The chain couples TRBV12-3 or TRBV12-4 to TRBJ2-7; a possible D gene is TRBD1 (5 bases). The ends were cut back, 5 bases at V and 2 bases at J, with 13 bases in the middle. The CDR3 sequence is 14 residues long. The CDR3 here is CASSLLRQPYEQYF. The CDR3 nucleotides read TGTGCCAGCAGTCTCCTTAGACAGCCCTACGAGCAGTACTTC.

The V call is TRBV6-1, the J call TRBJ2-5, with 8 bases fitting TRBD2. Judging by the DNA end, TRBJ2-1 fits better; the J call may be wrong. Germline CDR1 is MNHNS and CDR2 is SASEGT. The CDR3 length is 16 residues. The CDR3: CASSRRWSGSKNEQFF. CDR3 in DNA: TGTGCCAGCAGCCGTCGTTGGAGCGGGAGTAAAAATGAGCAGTTCTTC.

The chain joins TRBV9 to TRBJ1-4, with D maybe TRBD1 (6 bases). V lost 0 bases to trimming and J lost 4 bases, with 13 bases between them. The germline V gene has CDR1 SGDLS and CDR2 YYNGEE. The CDR3 is made up of 16 amino acids. The CDR3 DNA is TGTGCCAGCAGCGTAGCTCCCCAGGGGTTTAATGAAAAACTGTTTTTT. Translation: CASSVAPQGFNEKLFF.

The chain combines TRBV18 with TRBJ2-3; D not resolved. Trimming pared 3 bases from V and 3 bases from J, leaving 13 bases between. Germline CDR1 and CDR2: KGHSH and LQKENI. The CDR3 totals 15 residues. The chain's CDR3 is CASSPGYGWTDTQYF. The CDR3 bases are TGTGCCAGCTCACCGGGGTACGGGTGGACAGATACGCAGTATTTT.

This chain joins TRBV10-3 and TRBJ1-1; no reliable D call. There are 15 residues in the CDR3. Per germline, CDR1 ENHRY and CDR2 SYGVKD. Trimming cost V 5 bases and J 2 bases, with 15 bases left between them. As DNA, the CDR3 is TGTGCCATCAGTCGGGATCAGGCCGATAACACTGAAGCTTTCTTT. Translation: CAISRDQADNTEAFF.

This clonotype was found a few times. The rearrangement uses TRBV20-1 and TRBJ1-1; 8 bases are a match to TRBD1. The germline V gene has CDR1 DFQATT and CDR2 SNEGSKA (reference sequence). The V segment lost 4 bases and the J segment 4 bases; nucleotides outside the gene matches: 8. This CDR3 has 14 amino acids. The CDR3: CSANDRGPGTEAFF. Written as DNA, the CDR3 is TGCAGTGCTAATGACAGGGGCCCCGGCACTGAAGCTTTCTTT.

The V gene is TRBV29-1, the J gene TRBJ2-5; D is unresolved. Germline V gives CDR1 SQVTM, CDR2 ANQGSEA. The CDR3 covers 14 residues. V lost 6 bases and J lost 0, with 14 bases in between. This CDR3 reads CSVLLLQDQETQYF. The CDR3 nucleotides are TGCAGCGTACTTCTCTTGCAGGACCAAGAGACCCAGTACTTC.

This clonotype was found a few times. The rearrangement joins TRBV25-1 to TRBJ2-3, with a tentative D call TRBD1 (5 bases). Deletions cut 2 bases from V and 2 bases from J, with 17 bases between. The CDR3 runs 17 residues. Germline CDR1 is MGHDK and CDR2 is SYGVNS. The CDR3 region is CASSEPVAGPPTDTQYF. The CDR3 DNA reads TGTGCCAGCAGTGAACCCGTGGCAGGGCCCCCCACAGATACGCAGTATTTT.

The CDR3 DNA reads as TGTGCCAGCAGCTTAGCCAGTTTGAACACCGGGGAGCTGTTTTTT. It encodes CASSLASLNTGELFF. The chain links TRBV7-9 to TRBJ2-2; D uncertain. CDR1 and CDR2 (germline): SEHNR, FQNEAQ (reference sequence). V dropped 0 bases and J dropped 1 base, with 6 bases sitting between them. The CDR3 consists of 15 residues.

This clonotype showed up just a few times. The V gene is TRBV6-5, the J gene TRBJ2-1; D not certain. With 6 bases removed from V and 9 bases from J, the gap between germline ends came to 9 bases. Germline-derived CDR1 and CDR2 are MNHEY and SVGAGI. The CDR3 is 11 residues long. The CDR3 DNA reads as TGTGCCAGCAGCCAATATAGTGAGCAGTTCTTC. It translates to CASSQYSEQFF.